These T cell receptor beta chains were read from a single sample in a study of blood T cell repertoires in COVID-19. Sequenced by immunoSEQ multiplex PCR; TCRdb stores in-frame clones only, minus some. The repertoire consists of under 200,000 clones, with over 75% occurring once and the leading ten covering 6% to 7.5%. Material for sequencing was PBMCs or T cells enriched from blood (not recorded which). These receptors were taken from a woman aged 45-59 years who had recovered from COVID-19. Both conserved end residues are part of each CDR3. Fields, in order: J gene, V gene, D gene, clone size, CDR3 protein, CDR3 DNA. A D gene is named only where the DNA matches it firmly. The size entry is marked missing in some rows and otherwise reads once, few, many or a size class.

TRBJ2-1 | TRBV11-2 | - | - | CASSLDSLGEQFF | TGTGCCAGCAGCTTGGACAGCCTTGGTGAGCAGTTCTTC
TRBJ2-4 | TRBV20-1 | - | - | CSASGSQLRAKNIQYF | TGCAGTGCTAGTGGATCACAGCTTCGGGCCAAAAACATTCAGTACTTC
TRBJ2-4 | TRBV24-1 | - | - | CATSDRRQGGGNIQYF | TGTGCCACCAGTGATCGTCGACAGGGTGGAGGGAACATTCAGTACTTC
TRBJ2-3 | TRBV7-9 | TRBD2 | - | CASSFRLAGVYDTQYF | TGTGCCAGCAGCTTCCGACTAGCGGGAGTCTACGATACGCAGTATTTT
TRBJ2-7 | TRBV18 | TRBD2 | - | CASSPRVGGSTRSSYEQYF | TGTGCCAGCTCACCACGGGTCGGGGGGTCGACAAGGAGCTCCTACGAGCAGTACTTC
TRBJ2-1 | TRBV10-3 | - | - | CAIGSGSENNEQFF | TGTGCCATCGGGTCCGGGAGTGAAAACAATGAGCAGTTCTTC
TRBJ1-5 | TRBV28 | TRBD1 | - | CASSQTGTVNQPQHF | TGTGCCAGCAGCCAGACGGGGACAGTCAATCAGCCCCAGCATTTT
TRBJ2-5 | TRBV3-1/TRBV3-2 | TRBD1 | - | CASSSETGRSETQYF | TGTGCCAGCAGCTCCGAGACAGGGCGGTCGGAGACCCAGTACTTC
TRBJ1-1 | TRBV29-1 | - | - | CSVAPSDTEAFF | TGCAGCGTTGCCCCGTCCGACACTGAAGCTTTCTTT
TRBJ1-2 | TRBV10-1 | - | - | CASSESHYYGYTF | TGCGCCAGCAGTGAGTCCCACTACTATGGCTACACCTTC
TRBJ2-2 | TRBV11-1 | - | - | CASSKRGNTGELFF | TGTGCCAGCAGTAAACGGGGGAACACCGGGGAGCTGTTTTTT
TRBJ2-7 | TRBV24-1 | - | - | CATSDGYEQYF | TGTGCCACCAGTGACGGCTACGAGCAGTACTTC
TRBJ2-1 | TRBV18 | TRBD2 | - | CASSPGLAPSFYNEQFF | TGTGCCAGCTCACCGGGACTAGCCCCTTCCTTCTACAATGAGCAGTTCTTC
TRBJ1-4 | TRBV3-1/TRBV3-2 | - | - | CASSPPGHGAEKLFF | TGTGCCAGCAGCCCCCCGGGACACGGGGCGGAAAAACTGTTTTTT
TRBJ2-2 | TRBV28 | - | - | CASSFYSFTGELFF | TGTGCCAGCAGTTTTTACAGCTTCACCGGGGAGCTGTTTTTT
TRBJ1-2 | TRBV7-2 | TRBD1 | - | CASSLGQGAEGYTF | TGTGCCAGCAGCTTAGGACAGGGGGCAGAAGGCTACACCTTC
TRBJ2-7 | TRBV30 | - | few | CAWSAGGEQYF | TGTGCCTGGAGTGCCGGTGGCGAGCAGTACTTC
TRBJ1-1 | TRBV4-1 | TRBD1 | - | CASSQGQGVPEAFF | TGCGCCAGCAGCCAGGGACAGGGGGTCCCTGAAGCTTTCTTT
TRBJ1-1 | TRBV25-1 | - | - | CASRKAGDPEAFF | TGTGCCAGCAGAAAGGCAGGGGATCCTGAAGCTTTCTTT
TRBJ1-1 | TRBV19 | - | - | CASSIDLGAVNTEAFF | TGTGCCAGTAGTATAGACCTTGGGGCAGTGAACACTGAAGCTTTCTTT
TRBJ1-4 | TRBV6-2/TRBV6-3 | TRBD1 | - | CASRPWTGQNEKLFF | TGTGCCAGCAGGCCTTGGACAGGACAAAATGAAAAACTGTTTTTT
TRBJ1-3 | TRBV11-2 | - | - | CASSFAGVGNTIYF | TGTGCCAGCAGCTTCGCAGGGGTCGGAAACACCATATATTTT
TRBJ2-4 | TRBV4-3 | - | - | CASSQEGGGTAKNIQYF | TGCGCCAGCAGCCAAGAAGGGGGGGGAACGGCCAAAAACATTCAGTACTTC
TRBJ1-2 | TRBV19 | - | - | CASRPGGSHYGYTF | TGTGCCAGTAGGCCCGGGGGGAGCCACTATGGCTACACCTTC
TRBJ2-5 | TRBV18 | TRBD1 | - | CASSPGTGNQETQYF | TGTGCCAGCTCACCAGGGACAGGCAACCAAGAGACCCAGTACTTC
TRBJ2-7 | TRBV2 | - | - | CATKKDSYEQYF | TGTGCCACCAAAAAGGACAGCTACGAGCAGTACTTC
TRBJ1-5 | TRBV5-5 | TRBD1 | - | CASSLGTGKDNQPQHF | TGTGCCAGCAGCTTGGGGACAGGGAAAGACAATCAGCCCCAGCATTTT